This TCR beta chain emerged from a study of T cells after yellow fever vaccination (dated by TCRdb to about 2019). Regarding the complete study: The SMART-Seq v4 Ultra Low Input RNA kit was used to prepare libraries from fractions with low cell numbers. Blood samples were taken at several timepoints before and after primary and secondary immunization, and bulk PBMC replicates and cell subsets were isolated. To track T-cell clones before and after primary and booster YFV17D yellow fever vaccination, bulk TCR alpha and beta repertoires were sequenced longitudinally. The cohort comprised two healthy male donors, one aged 18 to 30 and one aged 30 to 40 years. What the authors observed across the whole study: Most clones expanded after primary vaccination were re-detected after the booster (almost 98% of CD4 and roughly 87% of CD8), suggesting broad memory maintenance. A small fraction of clonotypes showed up in both the CD4 and CD8 compartments, probably as a result of convergent recombination. Because only a couple of donors were included in the study, the extent to which the findings can be generalized is limited. Compared with the primary T-cell response, the secondary T-cell response was faster but weaker, reaching its peak on day 5 rather than on day 15. Computational filtering was required because FACS-sorted repertoires could contain abundant contaminating clonotypes from the bulk population.

Turning to this clonotype: Its target antigen remains unknown. Base qualities are missing; no much larger clone stands one base away.

Trimming removed 4 bases from V and 0 bases from J; the gene matches leave 9 bases unexplained. Per the germline V gene, SGHDN is the CDR1 and FVKESK is the CDR2. Counted from cysteine to phenylalanine, this CDR3 has 16 amino acids. Just CDR3 DNA is preserved here, 48 bases in frame from base 1. Read against the paper, the sample's treatment or condition label means: live attenuated yellow fever vaccine strain. At each blood-draw timepoint, two biological replicates of bulk PBMCs were collected. A standard Ficoll-Paque protocol was used to isolate PBMCs from peripheral blood. RNA was extracted with TriZol from bulk PBMCs, CD4 and CD8 fractions, and dextramer-positive and dextramer-negative fractions. For sequencing, an Illumina NovaSeq 6000 was employed. TCR cDNA was made using 5'RACE template switching, a step that added a universal primer site and unique molecular identifiers. Priming for cDNA synthesis came from both the TCR alpha and TCR beta constant segments. Library amplification used two PCR steps, and the second PCR step added sample barcodes and sequencing adapters. Sequencing of libraries was performed on Illumina HiSeq 2500 (2x100 bp) or NovaSeq (2x150 bp). The original pipeline was this. MIGEC handled demultiplexing of reads and collapsing into UMI consensus sequences, while MiXCR performed V(D)J alignment. Vaccine-responding clonotypes were defined with edgeR using replicate PBMC samples, requiring FDR below 0.01 and a log2 fold change above 5 up to day 15. Each bulk clonotype received a CD4 or CD8 identity based on whether the sequenced CD4 or CD8 repertoire contained that clonotype at higher abundance. TCRdb reworked the public reads: Q25 trimming with fastp, MiXCR clone assembly, productive beta chains retained. Every entry covers one CDR3 protein and lists the most common genes and DNA from its rows. TCRdb, rather than the study authors, made the V and J calls. The sample table records over 300,000 distinct CDR3 sequences; approximately 4% of these occur just once. 20% to 25% of the sample is held by the ten biggest clonotypes.

The sample was PBMCs, taken 5 days after the yellow fever booster vaccination. The TCR comes from a man younger than 30 who received the YFV17D yellow fever vaccine. The chain links TRBV14 with TRBJ2-7; TRBD1 matches 7 bases in the middle. The CDR3 region has the sequence CASSLGQPWSSYEQYF. The DNA reads as follows: TGTGCCAGCAGCCTGGGACAGCCATGGAGCTCCTACGAGCAGTACTTC.